Below, 15 T cell receptor beta chains from the same sample are listed, as sequenced in a study of T cell repertoires in cytomegalovirus infection. TCRdb analysed the reads with MiXCR anew, one entry per CDR3 protein. The sample includes about 450,000 distinct CDR3 sequences, about a third of them seen just once. The sample comprised PBMCs. These receptors were taken from a human donor in good health (CMV status not recorded). Some clones in this sample may be carry-over from other donors' samples.

The rearrangement joins TRBV5-6 to TRBJ2-2; 8 bases line up with TRBD1. This CDR3 has 14 amino acids. V was pared by 3 bases and J by 6 bases, with 4 bases of the junction left unmatched. CDR1 and CDR2 from the germline V gene are SGHDT and YYEEEE. CDR3 sequence reads: CASSSGQAAGELFF. The CDR3 nucleotides read TGTGCCAGCAGCTCGGGACAGGCTGCCGGGGAGCTGTTTTTT.

This clonotype was counted many times. The chain joins TRBV6-1 to TRBJ1-2, with D perhaps TRBD1 (5 bases). This CDR3 is 19 amino acids long. CDR1 is MNHNS, CDR2 SASEGT, per germline. Trimming shortened V by 5 bases and J by 4 bases, and 29 bases separated the two germline ends. In DNA form, the CDR3 reads TGTGCCAGCAGTCAAGGATGGGAGGTGGGCAGGGAGAATAGCTATGGCTACACCTTC. This sequence encodes CASSQGWEVGRENSYGYTF.

This clonotype turned up a few times. J is TRBJ2-1 and V is TRBV6-1, with a possible D match to TRBD2 (6 bases). Germline-derived CDR1 and CDR2 are MNHNS and SASEGT. This CDR3 has 15 residues. V was cut by 1 base and J by 8 bases, with 15 bases left in between. Written as DNA, the CDR3 is TGTGCCAGCAGTGAAGGAAGAGGAGGGGCTGATGAGCAGTTCTTC. Protein sequence: CASSEGRGGADEQFF.

The chain combines TRBV2 with TRBJ2-3; D remains ambiguous. The CDR3 contains 14 residues. V lost 7 bases and J lost 6, with 17 bases in between. Germline CDR1 reads SNHLY; CDR2 reads FYNNEI. The CDR3 is CASMWGIEIDTQYF. In nucleotides, the CDR3 is TGTGCCAGCATGTGGGGAATCGAGATCGATACGCAGTATTTT.

Notes on this clonotype: This may be a read error: a much more frequent sequence differs by one nucleotide. J is TRBJ2-1 and V is TRBV12-3 or TRBV12-4; D remains unclear. The CDR3 consists of 13 residues. CDR3 DNA sequence: TGTGCCAGCAGTTTTGGCTCTCACAATGAGAAGTTCTTC. Translated, it gives CASSFGSHNEKFF.

This clonotype has only a few counts. The chain joins TRBV10-3 to TRBJ2-1; D is perhaps TRBD1 or TRBD2 (6 bases each). V lost 3 bases and J 8 bases, leaving 14 bases between the germline ends. This CDR3 has 14 residues. CDR1 ENHRY and CDR2 SYGVKD come from the germline V gene. The CDR3 sequence: CAISDEGGGDEQFF. CDR3 nucleotides: TGTGCCATCAGTGATGAAGGAGGGGGTGATGAGCAGTTCTTC.

The chain carries TRBV3-1 and TRBJ1-3; the match to TRBD1 covers 8 bases. Trimming took 2 bases from V and 1 from J; bases not matched to a gene: 1. This CDR3 is built from 15 residues. CDR1 is LGHDT and CDR2 is YNNKEL in the germline V gene (reference sequence). In DNA, the CDR3 is TGTGCCAGCAGCCAACAGGGGGCATCTGGAAACACCATATATTTT. This sequence encodes CASSQQGASGNTIYF.

This rearrangement joins TRBV6-5 to TRBJ1-1; D is undetermined. V gave up 9 bases and J gave up 0 bases, with 17 bases separating them. Germline-derived CDR1 and CDR2 are MNHEY and SVGAGI. The CDR3 is made up of 15 amino acids. CDR3 DNA sequence: TGTGCCAGTCAACCATCGCGGGGTCTGAACACTGAAGCTTTCTTT. Amino acid sequence: CASQPSRGLNTEAFF.

This clonotype was seen more than once but under ten times. The chain employs TRBV28 and TRBJ2-1; 9 bases are a match to TRBD2. The CDR3 runs to 16 residues. The V gene's germline CDR1 is MDHEN and CDR2 SYDVKM. V lost 3 bases and J lost 6; bases outside the gene matches: 9. Written as DNA, the CDR3 is TGTGCCAGCAGTTTTCATGCGGGGGGGGCCGGCAATGAGCAGTTCTTC. Translation gives CASSFHAGGAGNEQFF.

This sequence joins TRBV4-3 and TRBJ2-1, with D perhaps TRBD1 (6 bases). V was cut by 4 bases and J by 8 bases, with 27 bases left in between. Per germline, CDR1 LGHNA and CDR2 YSLEER. This CDR3 has 18 residues. The DNA for the CDR3 is TGCGCCAGCAGCCTCACACCGGGACACTCATCCTCCGAAGATGAGCAGTTCTTC. Its protein is CASSLTPGHSSSEDEQFF.

Comments on this clonotype: Given the absence of the conserved phenylalanine or tryptophan at the CDR3 end, a read error is likely. The CDR3 protein is CASSLRGHTYGYTL. In DNA form, the CDR3 reads TGTGCCAGCAGCTTAAGAGGGCATACCTATGGCTACACCTTA. The V gene is TRBV7-2, the J gene TRBJ1-2; no definite D call. Trimming took off 2 bases at V and 4 bases at J, with 11 bases between the two ends. The germline V gene encodes CDR1 SGHTA and CDR2 FQGNSA. The CDR3 sequence is 14 residues long.

This chain links TRBV6-5 with TRBJ1-2; 12 bases map to TRBD1. The CDR3 has 15 residues. V lost 0 bases to trimming and J lost 7 bases; unmatched junction nucleotides: 3. Germline V lookup: CDR1 MNHEY, CDR2 SVGAGI. The CDR3 region has the DNA TGTGCCAGCAGTTACTCCCGGGACAGGGGGCTTGGCTACACCTTC. Its translation is CASSYSRDRGLGYTF.

The CDR3: CASSSQGNNSPLHF. The CDR3, as DNA: TGTGCCAGCAGCTCACAGGGGAATAATTCACCCCTCCACTTT. The rearrangement uses TRBV7-9 and TRBJ1-6; 7 nucleotides match TRBD1. The CDR3 contains 14 residues. Germline-derived CDR1 and CDR2 are SEHNR and FQNEAQ (reference sequence). V was clipped by 4 bases and J by 5 bases; unmatched bases: 2.

This clonotype came up once. The chain joins TRBV4-1 to TRBJ2-1; D not resolved. V was pared by 0 bases and J by 5 bases, with 11 bases between. Germline values: CDR1 MGHRA, CDR2 YSYEKL. The CDR3 is 15 amino acids. CDR3 bases: TGCGCCAGCAGCCAAGAGTGGAATTCCCACAATGAGCAGTTCTTC. The encoded protein is CASSQEWNSHNEQFF.

V gene TRBV5-1 combines with J gene TRBJ1-4; 7 nucleotides agree with TRBD1. Germline assignment: CDR1 SGHRS and CDR2 YFSETQ. The CDR3 is made up of 15 amino acids. Trimming removed 4 bases from V and 7 bases from J; junction bases left unmatched: 10. The CDR3, as DNA: TGCGCCAGCAGCGGGACGGGACAGAGTCTTGAAAAACTGTTTTTT. It codes for CASSGTGQSLEKLFF.